One sample yielded the 24 T cell receptor beta chains listed below, sequenced in a study of cytomegalovirus exposure and HLA in healthy donors. Sequencing was performed with immunoSEQ multiplex PCR; in TCRdb, only in-frame clones are kept and a portion is missing. The data hold 97,000 or so clones, with about 94% observed a single time. The sequenced sample consisted of PBMCs. The receptor source for this set is a woman under 30 in good health and CMV-seronegative.

The CDR3 nucleotides read TGCAGTGCAAGACTAGGAGATACGCAGTATTTT. Its protein is CSARLGDTQYF. V and J are TRBV20-1 and TRBJ2-3; D possibly corresponds to TRBD2 (6 bases). CDR3 length: 11 amino acids. With 6 bases removed from V and 5 bases from J, the gap between germline ends came to 9 bases. Germline V gene data show CDR1 as DFQATT and CDR2 as SNEGSKA (reference sequence).

The CDR3 loop reads CASNPGGLTGAHSYNEQFF. Written as DNA, the CDR3 is TGTGCCAGTAACCCAGGGGGCTTGACGGGAGCACACTCCTACAATGAGCAGTTCTTC. The V gene is TRBV19, the J gene TRBJ2-1, with 8 bases fitting TRBD1. Looked up from germline, CDR1 is LNHDA and CDR2 is SQIVND (reference sequence). CDR3 length: 19 residues. With 7 bases clipped from V and 0 bases from J, the junction kept 17 bases outside the gene matches.

The genes are TRBV23-1 and TRBJ1-1; 8 bases line up with TRBD1. TRBV23-1 is sorted into the ORF group, with uncertain function. The CDR3 consists of 15 residues. Trimming at V came to 1 base and at J to 7 bases, leaving 8 bases not matched to a gene. The DNA of the CDR3 is TGCGCCAGCAGTCAATTCGTACAGGGGGTCAGTGAAGCTTTCTTT. It yields the protein CASSQFVQGVSEAFF.

The chain employs TRBV19 and TRBJ2-2, with 7 positions matching TRBD1. CDR3 length: 16 residues. CDR1 is LNHDA and CDR2 is SQIVND in the germline V gene (reference sequence). Trimming cost V 6 bases and J 0 bases; bases outside gene matches: 7. The CDR3 coding sequence is TGTGCCAGTAGGTCCCCCGGGACAGCGAACACCGGGGAGCTGTTTTTT. Translating gives CASRSPGTANTGELFF. Full variable domain (rest looked up from reference TRBV19 and TRBJ2-2): DGGITQSPKYLFRKEGQNVTLSCEQNLNHDAMYWYRQDPGQGLRLIYYSQIVNDFQKGDIAEGYSVSREKKESFPLTVTSAQKNPTAFYLCASRSPGTANTGELFFGEGSRLTVL.

CDR3 region: CASSVASSPYEQYF. DNA of the CDR3: TGTGCCAGCAGCGTAGCTTCTAGTCCCTACGAGCAGTACTTC. V is TRBV9 and J is TRBJ2-7; D is undetermined. Germline V gene data show CDR1 as SGDLS and CDR2 as YYNGEE. The CDR3 extends over 14 amino acids. V shed 0 bases and J shed 2 bases, with 9 bases lying between them.

This chain connects TRBV2 to TRBJ2-7; tentatively, D is TRBD1 (6 bases). Germline CDR1 is SNHLY and CDR2 is FYNNEI. The CDR3 runs 14 residues. V lost 3 bases to trimming and J lost 0 bases, with 9 bases between them. CDR3 protein: CASSERTDSYEQYF. DNA for the CDR3: TGTGCCAGCAGTGAGAGGACAGACTCCTACGAGCAGTACTTC.

The chain recombines TRBV5-4 with TRBJ1-2; D possibly corresponds to TRBD1 (6 bases). V dropped 2 bases and J dropped 8 bases, with 13 bases sitting between them. This CDR3 contains 13 residues. CDR1 is SGHNT and CDR2 is YYREEE in the germline V gene (reference sequence). The CDR3 bases are TGTGCCAGCAGCTTAACTCAGGGGCAAGGCTACACCTTC. Residues: CASSLTQGQGYTF.

The chain has TRBV7-8 and TRBJ1-2; 7 bases fit TRBD1. There are 17 residues in the CDR3. V lost 0 bases, J lost 4 bases, and 11 bases stayed unmatched. CDR1 is SGHVS, CDR2 FQNEAQ, per germline. The CDR3 DNA sequence: TGTGCCAGCAGCTTAGCGTCCGGGACAGCCACTTTCTATGGCTACACCTTC. This sequence encodes CASSLASGTATFYGYTF.

This clone has a single count. The chain recombines TRBV18 with TRBJ2-7, with 10 nucleotides matching TRBD1. This CDR3 is 16 amino acids long. The V and J ends lost 0 bases and 1 base, in that order; junction bases with no gene match: 3. Germline CDR1 and CDR2: KGHSH and LQKENI. The CDR3 bases are TGTGCCAGCTCACCACCGAAGGGACAGGGGTCCTACGAGCAGTACTTC. Protein sequence: CASSPPKGQGSYEQYF.

The genes are TRBV9 and TRBJ1-2; TRBD1 agrees at 9 bases. The length of the CDR3 is 13 residues. CDR1 is SGDLS, CDR2 YYNGEE, per germline. The trim removed 4 bases at V and 4 bases at J, leaving 2 bases unmatched. The CDR3 DNA is TGTGCCAGCAGCACGGGACAGGGCTATGGCTACACCTTC. Its protein product is CASSTGQGYGYTF.

The chain recombines TRBV6-5 with TRBJ2-3, with D maybe TRBD1 (5 bases). This CDR3 is built from 11 residues. Trimming cost V 6 bases and J 9 bases, with 10 bases left between them. Per germline, CDR1 MNHEY and CDR2 SVGAGI. CDR3 sequence: CASSQGATQYF. The DNA of the CDR3 is TGTGCCAGCAGCCAAGGGGCCACGCAGTATTTT.

CDR3 residues: CASSPQLGGEYVTGELFF. The DNA for the CDR3 is TGTGCCAGCAGCCCCCAGCTAGGGGGCGAGTATGTCACCGGGGAGCTGTTTTTT. The rearrangement links TRBV7-6 to TRBJ2-2; 7 bases agree with TRBD1. V was clipped by 5 bases and J by 4 bases; unmatched bases: 16. The CDR3 spans 18 residues. Germline V gene sequence: CDR1 SGHVS, CDR2 FNYEAQ.

V is TRBV25-1 and J is TRBJ2-7; 16 bases fit TRBD2. Germline loops: CDR1 MGHDK, CDR2 SYGVNS. CDR3 size: 15 residues. The junction had 5 bases not matched to a gene; V was cut back by 6 bases and J by 6 bases. DNA of the CDR3: TGTGCCAGCAGCGCGGGACTAGCGGGAGGGCGCGAGCAGTACTTC. Residues: CASSAGLAGGREQYF.

Turning to this clone: Other DNA sequences in this sample translate to the same CDR3. The rearrangement joins TRBV11-2 to TRBJ2-7; D gene uncertain. With 5 bases removed from V and 1 base from J, the gap between germline ends came to 3 bases. Germline assignment: CDR1 SGHAT and CDR2 FQNNGV. The CDR3 consists of 11 residues. CDR3 residues: CASSPSYEQYF. As DNA, the CDR3 is TGTGCCAGCAGCCCTTCCTACGAGCAGTACTTC.

V gene TRBV18 combines with J gene TRBJ2-7; 9 bases are a match to TRBD1. J lost 6 bases, V lost 3 bases, and 9 bases had no gene match. Germline V lookup: CDR1 KGHSH, CDR2 LQKENI. The length of the CDR3 is 15 residues. The CDR3 sequence: CASSPPGQGYLEQYF. As DNA, the CDR3 is TGTGCCAGCTCACCGCCGGGACAGGGTTATCTCGAGCAGTACTTC.

The chain links TRBV4-1 to TRBJ2-7, with 11 bases matching TRBD1. The V segment lost 0 bases and the J segment 2 bases; nucleotides outside the gene matches: 12. The CDR3 length is 19 residues. Germline CDR1 MGHRA, CDR2 YSYEKL. The CDR3 region is CASSQDHRTGGKNPYEQYF. The CDR3 nucleotides read TGCGCCAGCAGCCAAGATCACAGGACAGGGGGCAAAAACCCCTACGAGCAGTACTTC.

This sequence joins TRBV27 and TRBJ2-3; D unclear. CDR3 length equals 15 residues. Between the trimmed V and J ends, which lost 3 bases and 0 bases, there was a span of 10 bases. CDR1 is MNHEY and CDR2 is SMNVEV in the germline V gene (reference sequence). In DNA, the CDR3 is TGTGCCAGCAGTTTCCAGGATTCTAGCACAGATACGCAGTATTTT. It codes for CASSFQDSSTDTQYF.

The J gene is TRBJ2-5, the V gene TRBV5-1; a weak D match, TRBD2 (6 bases). The J call may be faulty, since TRBJ2-7 better matches the DNA end. CDR3 length equals 16 residues. Germline V gives CDR1 SGHRS, CDR2 YFSETQ. The CDR3 region is CASSLAMGGRSSEQYF. CDR3 coding DNA: TGCGCCAGCAGCTTGGCCATGGGGGGTAGGAGCTCCGAGCAGTACTTC.

This chain links TRBV5-1 with TRBJ2-1; D may be TRBD2 (6 bases). The CDR3 spans 17 residues. Trimming removed 5 bases at V and 3 bases at J, with 21 bases between. Germline V gene lookup returns CDR1 SGHRS and CDR2 YFSETQ. The chain's CDR3 is CASRLLTSGTGYNEQFF. The CDR3 bases are TGCGCCAGCAGGCTCCTAACCTCCGGGACTGGCTACAATGAGCAGTTCTTC.

The V and J genes are TRBV11-2 and TRBJ2-4; TRBD2 matches 12 bases. J gave up 6 bases and V 3 bases, and 9 bases lay outside the gene matches. The CDR3 has 17 amino acids. Germline V gene data show CDR1 as SGHAT and CDR2 as FQNNGV. The DNA of the CDR3 is TGTGCCAGCAGCTTCGGACTAGCGGGAACGGAAGGAAACATTCAGTACTTC. Its translation: CASSFGLAGTEGNIQYF.

The V and J genes are TRBV6-4 and TRBJ1-1; no firm D call. The CDR3 covers 13 residues. From germline, CDR1 is MRHNA and CDR2 SNTAGT. V dropped 5 bases and J dropped 2 bases, with 9 bases sitting between them. CDR3 amino acids: CASSHTPNTEAFF. CDR3 nucleotide sequence: TGTGCCAGCAGTCACACCCCTAACACTGAAGCTTTCTTT.

V is TRBV19 and J is TRBJ2-5, with TRBD2 matching over 8 bases. Trimming cost V 5 bases and J 1 base; bases outside gene matches: 3. The CDR3 covers 14 residues. CDR1 LNHDA and CDR2 SQIVND come from the germline V gene (reference sequence). As DNA, the CDR3 is TGTGCCAGTAGTCACGGACTAGCCCAAGAGACCCAGTACTTC. Protein sequence: CASSHGLAQETQYF.

This chain links TRBV2 with TRBJ2-7; 11 bases map to TRBD2. The CDR3 totals 15 residues. The V gene's germline CDR1 is SNHLY and CDR2 FYNNEI. After removal of 2 bases from V and 6 bases from J, the junction contained 6 bases not matched to a gene. The CDR3 loop reads CASSEFSGRAGEQYF. CDR3 in DNA: TGTGCCAGCAGTGAATTTAGCGGGAGGGCCGGCGAGCAGTACTTC.

The gene calls are TRBV19 and TRBJ2-7, with D uncertain. Germline CDR1 LNHDA, CDR2 SQIVND (reference sequence). The CDR3 extends over 13 amino acids. The V end lost 3 bases, the J end lost 5 bases, and 11 bases lay between the germline ends. The CDR3 loop reads CASSMGPVDEQYF. CDR3 in DNA: TGTGCCAGTAGTATGGGCCCGGTGGACGAGCAGTACTTC.